This entry is about one T cell receptor beta chain. This sample is part of a study of T cells in localized non-small cell lung cancer. V gave up 7 bases and J gave up 4 bases; unmatched junction bases: 4. The CDR3 is made up of 13 amino acids. Assay used: immunoSEQ multiplex PCR; TCRdb lists only in-frame clones, some missing. This sample yields fewer than 15,000 clones, of which roughly 30% are seen a single time; more than 5.5% belongs to the top ten. The TCR originated in a female donor of 60 years or more with stage I lung adenocarcinoma. The chain combines TRBV6-7 with TRBJ2-5; 9 bases line up with TRBD1. TRBV6-7 is an open reading frame whose function is uncertain. Sequenced material: lung tumor tissue, taken before any cancer treatment. The CDR3 loop reads CASMLQGAETQYF. CDR3 nucleotides: TGTGCCAGCATGTTACAGGGGGCAGAGACCCAGTACTTC.